This T cell receptor beta chain was retrieved from a study of cytomegalovirus exposure and HLA in healthy donors. About the research overall: The Caucasian-associated ancestry cluster contained approximately 81% of the 300 to 400 genotyped donors. Broader study findings: Later analysis identified several of the most significant clusters that appeared linked to common viral pathogens. There were around 160 TCR beta chains listed as cytomegalovirus-associated. Researchers reported in a later analysis that a missense DCLRE1C variant was tied to TCR beta V- and J-gene trimming.

Remarks on this clone: Its target is not known.

With 60 Vbeta and 13 Jbeta primers, the PCR was carried out. The assay was immunoSEQ multiplex PCR, and TCRdb's table has in-frame clones only and misses some. The repertoire includes 150,000 to 250,000 clones, roughly 78% of them detected once, and around 4.3% sits in the top ten. The V gene end was trimmed by 5 bases and the J gene end by 4 bases; junction bases not matched to a gene: 9. CDR3 length equals 15 residues. In germline, CDR1 is SEHNR, CDR2 FQNEAQ (reference sequence). The TCR sequence derives from a woman aged 25 to 39 in good health and CMV-seropositive. The chain carries TRBV7-9 and TRBJ2-5; TRBD1 agrees at 8 bases. Sequencing used PBMCs. CDR3 loop: CASSTGQALRETQYF. The DNA of the CDR3 is TGTGCCAGCAGCACGGGACAGGCTCTTCGAGAGACCCAGTACTTC.